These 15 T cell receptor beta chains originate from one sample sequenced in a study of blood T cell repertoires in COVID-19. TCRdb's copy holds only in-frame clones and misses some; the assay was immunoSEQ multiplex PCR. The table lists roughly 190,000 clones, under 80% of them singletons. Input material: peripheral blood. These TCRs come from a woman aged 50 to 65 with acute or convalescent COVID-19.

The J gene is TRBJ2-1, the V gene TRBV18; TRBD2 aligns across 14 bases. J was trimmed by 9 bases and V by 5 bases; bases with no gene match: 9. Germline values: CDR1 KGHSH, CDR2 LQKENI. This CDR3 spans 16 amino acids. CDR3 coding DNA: TGTGCCAGCTCATCCGGGACTAGCGGGAGAAGAGGTGAGCAGTTCTTC. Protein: CASSSGTSGRRGEQFF.

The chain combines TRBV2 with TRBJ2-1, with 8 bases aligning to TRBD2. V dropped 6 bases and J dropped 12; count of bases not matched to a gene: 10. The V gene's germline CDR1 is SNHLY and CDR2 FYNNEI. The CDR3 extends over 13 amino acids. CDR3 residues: CASSDGLAIMQFF. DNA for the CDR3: TGTGCCAGCAGCGACGGACTAGCCATTATGCAGTTCTTC. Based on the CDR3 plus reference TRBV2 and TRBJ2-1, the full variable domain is EPEVTQTPSHQVTQMGQEVILRCVPISNHLYFYWYRQILGQKVEFLVSFYNNEISEKSEIFDDQFSVERPDGSNFTLKIRSTKLEDSAMYFCASSDGLAIMQFFGPGTRLTVL.

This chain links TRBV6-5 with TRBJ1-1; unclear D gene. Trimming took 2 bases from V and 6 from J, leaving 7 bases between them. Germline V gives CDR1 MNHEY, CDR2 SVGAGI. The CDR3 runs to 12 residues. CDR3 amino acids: CASSYPGAEAFF. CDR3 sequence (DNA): TGTGCCAGCAGTTACCCGGGAGCTGAAGCTTTCTTT.

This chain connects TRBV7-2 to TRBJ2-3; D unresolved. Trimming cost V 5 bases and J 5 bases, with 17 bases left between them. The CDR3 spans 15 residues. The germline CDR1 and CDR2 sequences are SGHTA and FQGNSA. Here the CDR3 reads CASSPTRGVGDTQYF. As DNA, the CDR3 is TGTGCCAGCAGCCCAACGCGCGGAGTCGGAGATACGCAGTATTTT. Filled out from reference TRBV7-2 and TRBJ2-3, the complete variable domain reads GAGVSQSPSNKVTEKGKDVELRCDPISGHTALYWYRQSLGQGLEFLIYFQGNSAPDKSGLPSDRFSAERTGGSVSTLTIQRTQQEDSAVYLCASSPTRGVGDTQYFGPGTRLTVL.

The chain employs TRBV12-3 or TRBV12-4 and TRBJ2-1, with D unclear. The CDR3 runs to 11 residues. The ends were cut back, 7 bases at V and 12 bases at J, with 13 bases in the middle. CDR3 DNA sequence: TGTGCCAGCACTCGAATCGGGTTGCAGTTCTTC. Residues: CASTRIGLQFF.

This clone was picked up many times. The CDR3 DNA follows: TGCGCCAGCGGGACAGGCCCTGATGGGGAGCTGTTTTTT. Its translation is CASGTGPDGELFF. This sequence joins TRBV10-1 and TRBJ2-2; 8 bases match TRBD1. The V gene's germline CDR1 is WNHNN and CDR2 SYGVQD (reference sequence). The CDR3 covers 13 residues. V shed 8 bases and J 8 bases; nucleotides not matched to a gene: 7.

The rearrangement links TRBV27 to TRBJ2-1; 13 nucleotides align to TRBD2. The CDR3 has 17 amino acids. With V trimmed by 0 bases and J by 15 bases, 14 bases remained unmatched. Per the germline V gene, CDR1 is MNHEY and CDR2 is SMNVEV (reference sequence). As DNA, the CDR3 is TGTGCCAGCAGTTTATCCCCGGGACTAGCGGGAAATGAGGTGCGGTTCTTC. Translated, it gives CASSLSPGLAGNEVRFF.

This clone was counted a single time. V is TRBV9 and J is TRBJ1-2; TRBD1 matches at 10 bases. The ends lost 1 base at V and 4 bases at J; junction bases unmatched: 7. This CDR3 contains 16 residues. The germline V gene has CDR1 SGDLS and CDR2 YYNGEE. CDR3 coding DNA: TGTGCCAGCAGCGTACTGACAGGGGGCGCAATCTATGGCTACACCTTC. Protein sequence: CASSVLTGGAIYGYTF.

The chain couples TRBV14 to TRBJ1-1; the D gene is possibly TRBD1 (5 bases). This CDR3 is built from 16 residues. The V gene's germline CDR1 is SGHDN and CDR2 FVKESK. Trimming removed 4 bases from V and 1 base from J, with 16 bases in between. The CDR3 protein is CASSPHKGLSNTEAFF. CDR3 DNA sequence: TGTGCCAGCAGCCCACATAAGGGGCTCTCGAACACTGAAGCTTTCTTT.

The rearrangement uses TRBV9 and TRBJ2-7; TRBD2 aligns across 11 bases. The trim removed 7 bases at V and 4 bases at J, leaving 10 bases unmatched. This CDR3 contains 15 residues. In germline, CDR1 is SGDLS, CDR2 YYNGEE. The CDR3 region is CASAKAASGGYEQYF. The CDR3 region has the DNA TGTGCCAGCGCGAAGGCGGCTAGCGGGGGGTACGAGCAGTACTTC. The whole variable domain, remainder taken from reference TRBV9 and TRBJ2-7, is DSGVTQTPKHLITATGQRVTLRCSPRSGDLSVYWYQQSLDQGLQFLIQYYNGEERAKGNILERFSAQQFPDLHSELNLSSLELGDSALYFCASAKAASGGYEQYFGPGTRLTVT.

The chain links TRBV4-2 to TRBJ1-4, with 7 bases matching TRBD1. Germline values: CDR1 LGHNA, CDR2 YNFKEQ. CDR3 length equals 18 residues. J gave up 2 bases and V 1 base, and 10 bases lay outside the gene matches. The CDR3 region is CASSQAAGGTRTNEKLFF. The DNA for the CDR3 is TGTGCCAGCAGCCAAGCGGCAGGGGGGACGCGGACTAATGAAAAACTGTTTTTT.

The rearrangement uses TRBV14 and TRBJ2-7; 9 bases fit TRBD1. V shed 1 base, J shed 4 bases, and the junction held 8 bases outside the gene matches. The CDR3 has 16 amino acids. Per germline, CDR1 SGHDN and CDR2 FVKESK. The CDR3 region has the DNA TGTGCCAGCAGCCAAGGTTCAGGGACAGGGCATTACGAGCAGTACTTC. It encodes CASSQGSGTGHYEQYF.

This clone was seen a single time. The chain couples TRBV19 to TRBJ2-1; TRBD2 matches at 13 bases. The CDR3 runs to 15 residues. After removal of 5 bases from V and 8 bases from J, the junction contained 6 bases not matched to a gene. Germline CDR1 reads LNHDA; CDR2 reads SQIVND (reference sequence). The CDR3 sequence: CASSGLAGESDEQFF. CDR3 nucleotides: TGTGCCAGTAGTGGACTAGCGGGAGAATCGGATGAGCAGTTCTTC.

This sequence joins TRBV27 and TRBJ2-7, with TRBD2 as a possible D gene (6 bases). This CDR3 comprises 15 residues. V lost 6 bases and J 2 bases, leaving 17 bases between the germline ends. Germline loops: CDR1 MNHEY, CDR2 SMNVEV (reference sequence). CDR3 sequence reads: CASSPRLDRAYEQYF. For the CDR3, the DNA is TGTGCCAGCAGCCCAAGACTAGACCGGGCCTACGAGCAGTACTTC.

The CDR3 nucleotides are TGTGCCAGCAGTTACAGACGGACAGGATACAATGAGCAGTTCTTC. It specifies CASSYRRTGYNEQFF. The chain combines TRBV6-5 with TRBJ2-1, with 7 bases matching TRBD1. CDR3 length: 15 amino acids. The germline V gene encodes CDR1 MNHEY and CDR2 SVGAGI. V lost 2 bases to trimming and J lost 4 bases; unmatched junction nucleotides: 5.